This T cell receptor beta chain came from a study of immune cell composition in non-small cell lung cancer. Study-wide findings and caveats: Clones >0.5% enriched in tumour were rarer in adenocarcinoma (roughly 35%) than squamous (approximately 80%). Dominant in vivo tumour-associated clones were not shown to share tumour-reactive sequences.

Measured with immunoSEQ multiplex PCR; TCRdb has only the in-frame clones, and not every one. The table has fewer than 3,500 clones, 70% to 80% seen once. Concerning this clone: Antigen unknown.

V gave up 1 base and J gave up 2 bases, with 12 bases separating them. CDR3 size: 16 residues. Germline V gives CDR1 MGHRA, CDR2 YSYEKL. The normal lung sample lay at least 3 cm, and maximally far, from the tumour. J is TRBJ2-1 and V is TRBV4-1; D might be TRBD1 (6 bases). The TCR comes from a human donor with non-small cell lung cancer. Sequencing was performed on non-adjacent lung tissue. The CDR3 nucleotides read TGCGCCAGCAGCCAAGGCGACAGGTATGCCTACAATGAGCAGTTCTTC. Protein product: CASSQGDRYAYNEQFF.